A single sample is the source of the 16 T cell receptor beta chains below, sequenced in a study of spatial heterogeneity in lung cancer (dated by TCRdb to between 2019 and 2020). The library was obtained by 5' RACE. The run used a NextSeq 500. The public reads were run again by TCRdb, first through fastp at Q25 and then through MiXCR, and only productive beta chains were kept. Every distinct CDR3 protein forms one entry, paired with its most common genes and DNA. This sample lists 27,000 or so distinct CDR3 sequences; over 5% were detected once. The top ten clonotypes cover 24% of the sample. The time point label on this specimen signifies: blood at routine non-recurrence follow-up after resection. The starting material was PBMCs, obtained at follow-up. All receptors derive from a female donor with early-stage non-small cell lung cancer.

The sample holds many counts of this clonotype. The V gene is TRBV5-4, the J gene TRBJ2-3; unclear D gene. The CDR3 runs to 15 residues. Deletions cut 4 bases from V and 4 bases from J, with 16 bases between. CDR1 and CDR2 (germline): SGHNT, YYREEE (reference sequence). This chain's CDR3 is CASSPDPNTPDTQYF. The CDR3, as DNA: TGTGCCAGCAGCCCGGATCCCAACACCCCAGATACGCAGTATTTT.

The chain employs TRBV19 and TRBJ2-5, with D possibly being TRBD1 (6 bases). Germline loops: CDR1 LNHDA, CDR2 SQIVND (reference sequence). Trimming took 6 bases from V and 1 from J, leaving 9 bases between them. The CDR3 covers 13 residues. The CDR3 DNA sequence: TGTGCCAGTAGGGACAGCCTCCAAGAGACCCAGTACTTC. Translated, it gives CASRDSLQETQYF.

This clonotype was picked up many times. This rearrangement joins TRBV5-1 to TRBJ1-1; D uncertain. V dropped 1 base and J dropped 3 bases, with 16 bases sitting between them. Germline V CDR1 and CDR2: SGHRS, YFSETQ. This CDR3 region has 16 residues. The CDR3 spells CASSLRPGGADTEAFF. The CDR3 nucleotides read TGCGCCAGCAGCTTGCGGCCCGGCGGTGCGGACACTGAAGCTTTCTTT.

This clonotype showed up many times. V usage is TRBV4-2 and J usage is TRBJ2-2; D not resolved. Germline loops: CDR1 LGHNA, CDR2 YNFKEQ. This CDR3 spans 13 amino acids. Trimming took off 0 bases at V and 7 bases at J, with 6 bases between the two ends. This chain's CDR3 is CASSQEWGGELFF. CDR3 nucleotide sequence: TGTGCCAGCAGCCAAGAATGGGGCGGGGAGCTGTTTTTT.

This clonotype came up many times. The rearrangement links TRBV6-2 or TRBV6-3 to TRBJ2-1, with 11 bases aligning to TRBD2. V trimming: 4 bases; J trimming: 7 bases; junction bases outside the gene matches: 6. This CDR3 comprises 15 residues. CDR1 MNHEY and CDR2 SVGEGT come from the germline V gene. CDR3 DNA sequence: TGTGCCAGCAGTTTAGCGGGGGGGCCGAAGAATGAGCAGTTCTTC. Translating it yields CASSLAGGPKNEQFF.

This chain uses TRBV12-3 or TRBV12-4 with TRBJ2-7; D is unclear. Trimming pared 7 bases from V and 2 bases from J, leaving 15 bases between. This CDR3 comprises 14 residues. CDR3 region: CASTPKDPPYEQYF. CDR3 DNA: TGTGCCAGCACACCGAAGGACCCCCCCTACGAGCAGTACTTC.

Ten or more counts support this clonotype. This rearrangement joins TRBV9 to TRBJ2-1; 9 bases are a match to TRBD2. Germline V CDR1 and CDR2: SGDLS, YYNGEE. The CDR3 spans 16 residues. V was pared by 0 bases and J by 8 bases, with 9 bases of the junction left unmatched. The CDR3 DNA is TGTGCCAGCAGCGTAGGGTTGCGACTAGCGGCAGATGAGCAGTTCTTC. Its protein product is CASSVGLRLAADEQFF. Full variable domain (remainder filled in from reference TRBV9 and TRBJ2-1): DSGVTQTPKHLITATGQRVTLRCSPRSGDLSVYWYQQSLDQGLQFLIQYYNGEERAKGNILERFSAQQFPDLHSELNLSSLELGDSALYFCASSVGLRLAADEQFFGPGTRLTVL.

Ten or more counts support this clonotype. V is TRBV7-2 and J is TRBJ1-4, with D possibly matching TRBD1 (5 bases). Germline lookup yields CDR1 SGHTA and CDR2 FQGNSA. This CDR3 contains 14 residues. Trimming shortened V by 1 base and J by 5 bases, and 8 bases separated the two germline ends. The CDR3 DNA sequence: TGTGCCAGCAGCTTAGGGGGCCTAAATGAAAAACTGTTTTTT. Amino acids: CASSLGGLNEKLFF.

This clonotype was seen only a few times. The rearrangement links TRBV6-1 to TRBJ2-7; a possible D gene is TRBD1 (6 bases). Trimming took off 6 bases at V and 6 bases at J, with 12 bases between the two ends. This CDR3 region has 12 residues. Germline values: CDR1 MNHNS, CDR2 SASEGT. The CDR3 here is CASSLKGGEQYF. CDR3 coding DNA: TGTGCCAGCAGCTTGAAAGGGGGCGAGCAGTACTTC.

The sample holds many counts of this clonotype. In DNA, the CDR3 is TGTGCCAACCCCGGGGGTAGGCTCCTCCACGAGCAGTACTTC. Amino acid sequence: CANPGGRLLHEQYF. The V call is TRBV7-2, the J call TRBJ2-7; D perhaps matches TRBD2 (6 bases). Looked up from germline, CDR1 is SGHTA and CDR2 is FQGNSA. The ends were cut back, 10 bases at V and 5 bases at J, with 21 bases in the middle. The CDR3 runs to 14 residues.

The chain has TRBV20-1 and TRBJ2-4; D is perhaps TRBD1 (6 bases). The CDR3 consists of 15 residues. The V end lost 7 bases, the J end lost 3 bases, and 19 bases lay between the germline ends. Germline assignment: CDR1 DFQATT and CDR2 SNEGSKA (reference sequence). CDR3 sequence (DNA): TGCAGTGTCAACAGCCAGATCAGGGGCAAAAACATTCAGTACTTC. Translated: CSVNSQIRGKNIQYF.

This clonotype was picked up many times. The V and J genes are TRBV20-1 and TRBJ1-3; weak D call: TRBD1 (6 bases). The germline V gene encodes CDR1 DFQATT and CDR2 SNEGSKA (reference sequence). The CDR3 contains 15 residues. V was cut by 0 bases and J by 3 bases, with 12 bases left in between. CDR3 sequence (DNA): TGCAGTGCTAGAGATCGGGACATAGATGGAAACACCATATATTTT. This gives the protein CSARDRDIDGNTIYF.

CDR3 in DNA: TGTGCCAGTAGGGACCAGGGGTTGAACACCGGGGAGCTGTTTTTT. This translates into CASRDQGLNTGELFF. This chain connects TRBV19 to TRBJ2-2; possible D gene TRBD1, 6 bases. This CDR3 comprises 15 residues. Germline loops: CDR1 LNHDA, CDR2 SQIVND (reference sequence). The V end was cut by 6 bases, the J end by 1 base, with 12 bases between.

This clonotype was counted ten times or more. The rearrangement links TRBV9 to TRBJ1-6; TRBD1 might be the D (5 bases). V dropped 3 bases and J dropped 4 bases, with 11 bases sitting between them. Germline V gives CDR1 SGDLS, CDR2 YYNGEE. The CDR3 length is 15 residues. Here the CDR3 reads CASSAGGRYNSPLHF. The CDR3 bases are TGTGCCAGCAGCGCCGGGGGAAGGTATAATTCACCCCTCCACTTT.

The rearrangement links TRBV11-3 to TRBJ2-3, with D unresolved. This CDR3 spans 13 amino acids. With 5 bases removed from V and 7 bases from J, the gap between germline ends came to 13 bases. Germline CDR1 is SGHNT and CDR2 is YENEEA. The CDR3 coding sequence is TGTGCCAGCAGCCTGTTGGATGGGCATACGCAGTATTTT. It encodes CASSLLDGHTQYF.

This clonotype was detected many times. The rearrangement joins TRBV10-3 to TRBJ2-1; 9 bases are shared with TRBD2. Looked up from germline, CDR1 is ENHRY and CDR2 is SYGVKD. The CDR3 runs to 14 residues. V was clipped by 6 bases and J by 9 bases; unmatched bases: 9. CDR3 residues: CAIRTSGLEGEQFF. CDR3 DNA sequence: TGTGCCATCAGGACTAGCGGCCTAGAGGGTGAGCAGTTCTTC.